This T cell receptor beta chain is from a study of cytotoxic CD8 clonotypes in ibrutinib-treated CLL. Study-wide results and caveats: Clonality increased with ibrutinib response but returned toward baseline at progression.

This CDR3 is built from 15 residues. V lost 4 bases to trimming and J lost 0 bases, with 12 bases between them. Germline V gene sequence: CDR1 SGHNT, CDR2 YYREEE (reference sequence). The table came from immunoSEQ multiplex PCR; TCRdb's copy has only in-frame clones and leaves some out. Of some 290,000 clones listed, almost 80% are singletons. In regard to this clone: As yet, its antigen is unknown.

This TCR was sampled from a human donor with chronic lymphocytic leukemia. The chain employs TRBV5-4 and TRBJ2-3; D not resolved. Sequenced here: PBMCs, sampled before ibrutinib treatment. The chain's CDR3 is CASSPARASTDTQYF. CDR3 sequence (DNA): TGTGCCAGCAGCCCTGCCCGAGCTAGCACAGATACGCAGTATTTT.